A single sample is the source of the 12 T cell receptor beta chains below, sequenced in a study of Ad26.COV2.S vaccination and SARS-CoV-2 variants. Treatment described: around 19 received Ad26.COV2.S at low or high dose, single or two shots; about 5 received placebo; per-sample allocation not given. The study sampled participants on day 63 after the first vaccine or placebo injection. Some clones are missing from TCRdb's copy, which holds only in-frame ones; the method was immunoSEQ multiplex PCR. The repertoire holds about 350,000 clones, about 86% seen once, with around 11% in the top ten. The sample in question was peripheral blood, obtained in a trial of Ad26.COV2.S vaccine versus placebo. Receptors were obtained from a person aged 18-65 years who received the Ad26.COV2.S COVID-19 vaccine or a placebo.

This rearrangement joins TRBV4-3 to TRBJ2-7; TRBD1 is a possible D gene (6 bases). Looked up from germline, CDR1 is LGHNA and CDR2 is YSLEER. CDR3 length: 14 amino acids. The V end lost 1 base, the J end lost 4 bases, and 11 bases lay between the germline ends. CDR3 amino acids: CASSQVTTGYEQYF. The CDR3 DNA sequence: TGCGCCAGCAGCCAAGTCACAACAGGGTACGAGCAGTACTTC.

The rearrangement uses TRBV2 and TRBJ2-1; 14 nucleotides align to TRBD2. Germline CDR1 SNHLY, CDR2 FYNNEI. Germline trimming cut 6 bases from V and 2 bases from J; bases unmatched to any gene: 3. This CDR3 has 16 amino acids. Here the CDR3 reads CASRRLAGGTYNEQFF. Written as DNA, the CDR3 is TGTGCCAGCAGGAGACTAGCGGGAGGGACCTACAATGAGCAGTTCTTC.

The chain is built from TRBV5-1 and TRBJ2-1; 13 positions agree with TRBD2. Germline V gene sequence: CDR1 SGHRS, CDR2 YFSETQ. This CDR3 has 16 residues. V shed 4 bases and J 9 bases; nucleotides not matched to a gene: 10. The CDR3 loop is CASSAQGTSGTGEQFF. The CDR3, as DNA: TGCGCCAGCAGCGCACAAGGGACTAGCGGGACAGGTGAGCAGTTCTTC.

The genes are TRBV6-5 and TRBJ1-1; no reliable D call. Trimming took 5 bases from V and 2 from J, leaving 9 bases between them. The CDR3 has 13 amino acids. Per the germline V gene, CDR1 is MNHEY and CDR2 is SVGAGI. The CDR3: CASSRLTNTEAFF. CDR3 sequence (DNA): TGTGCCAGCAGTCGACTGACAAACACTGAAGCTTTCTTT.

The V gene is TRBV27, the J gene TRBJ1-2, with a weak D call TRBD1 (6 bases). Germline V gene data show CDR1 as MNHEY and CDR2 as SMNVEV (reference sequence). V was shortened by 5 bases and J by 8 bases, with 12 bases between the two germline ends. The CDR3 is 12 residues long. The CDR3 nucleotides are TGTGCCAGCAGTGATTCTAGGGGGGGCTACACCTTC. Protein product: CASSDSRGGYTF.

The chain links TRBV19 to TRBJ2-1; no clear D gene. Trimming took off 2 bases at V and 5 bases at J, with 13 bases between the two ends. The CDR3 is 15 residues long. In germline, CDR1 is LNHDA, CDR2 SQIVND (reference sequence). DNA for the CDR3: TGTGCCAGTAGTATAAGGCATTCCCTCAACAATGAGCAGTTCTTC. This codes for CASSIRHSLNNEQFF.

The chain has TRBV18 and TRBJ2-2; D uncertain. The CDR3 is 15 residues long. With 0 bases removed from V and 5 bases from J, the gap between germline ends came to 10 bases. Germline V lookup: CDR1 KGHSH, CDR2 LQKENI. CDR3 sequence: CASSPPDRSTGELFF. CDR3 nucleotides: TGTGCCAGCTCACCACCGGACCGTTCAACCGGGGAGCTGTTTTTT.

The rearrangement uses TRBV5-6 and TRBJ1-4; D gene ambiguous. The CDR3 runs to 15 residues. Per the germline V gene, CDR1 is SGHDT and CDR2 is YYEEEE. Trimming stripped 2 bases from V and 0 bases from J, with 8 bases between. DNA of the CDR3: TGTGCCAGCAGCTTCCCGGACCCAACTAATGAAAAACTGTTTTTT. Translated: CASSFPDPTNEKLFF.

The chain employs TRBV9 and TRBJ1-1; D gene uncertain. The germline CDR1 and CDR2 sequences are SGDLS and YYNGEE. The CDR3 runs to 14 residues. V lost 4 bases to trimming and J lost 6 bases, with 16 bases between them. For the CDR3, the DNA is TGTGCCAGCAGCCCCCGAGGGTTGAGGGCTGAAGCTTTCTTT. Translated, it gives CASSPRGLRAEAFF.

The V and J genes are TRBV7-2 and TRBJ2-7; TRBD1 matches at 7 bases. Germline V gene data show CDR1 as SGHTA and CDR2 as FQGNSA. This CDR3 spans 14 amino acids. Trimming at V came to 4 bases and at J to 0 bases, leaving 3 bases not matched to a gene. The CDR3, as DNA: TGTGCCAGCAGCTCCCGGGACAGCTCCTACGAGCAGTACTTC. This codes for CASSSRDSSYEQYF. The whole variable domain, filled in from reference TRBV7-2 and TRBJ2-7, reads GAGVSQSPSNKVTEKGKDVELRCDPISGHTALYWYRQSLGQGLEFLIYFQGNSAPDKSGLPSDRFSAERTGGSVSTLTIQRTQQEDSAVYLCASSSRDSSYEQYFGPGTRLTVT.

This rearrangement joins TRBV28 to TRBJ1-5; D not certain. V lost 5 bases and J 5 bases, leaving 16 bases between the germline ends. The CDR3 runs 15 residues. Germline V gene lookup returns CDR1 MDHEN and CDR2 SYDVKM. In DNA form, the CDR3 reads TGTGCCAGCAGTCCCCCAGCAAGGATCCATCAGCCCCAGCATTTT. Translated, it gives CASSPPARIHQPQHF.

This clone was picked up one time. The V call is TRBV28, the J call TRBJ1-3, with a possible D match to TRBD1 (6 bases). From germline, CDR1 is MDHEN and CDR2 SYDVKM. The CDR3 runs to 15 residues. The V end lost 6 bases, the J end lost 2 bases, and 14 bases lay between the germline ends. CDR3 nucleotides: TGTGCCAGCAGGGCGTGGGGGGGCGCTGGAAACACCATATATTTT. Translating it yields CASRAWGGAGNTIYF.